This is a list of T cell receptor beta chains from one sample in a study of response to subunit inactivated influenza vaccine. TCRdb independently ran MiXCR on the RT-PCR reads; one entry per CDR3 protein. Among over 150,000 distinct CDR3 sequences, around 11% were seen once, and the ten largest hold roughly a third. Sequences were derived from CD8+ T cells sorted from PBMCs, sampled 23 to 25 months after vaccination. The receptors here all came from a man between 50 and 69 years old who received an inactivated influenza vaccine. Each CDR3 is given with its conserved first and last residue. The D gene is left open where the match is weak. The size field is filled for only some rows; it gives once, few, many or a size class.

few | TRBD1 | TRBJ1-1 | TRBV6-5 | CASSSQTGTEAFF | TGTGCCAGCAGTTCCCAGACAGGGACTGAAGCTTTCTTT
many | - | TRBJ2-2 | TRBV5-1 | CASPNGTGELFF | TGCGCCAGCCCGAACGGAACCGGGGAGCTGTTTTTT
- | - | TRBJ1-2 | TRBV12-3/TRBV12-4 | CASSFNFLPYGYTF | TGTGCCAGCAGTTTTAACTTCCTCCCCTATGGCTACACCTTC
few | TRBD2 | TRBJ2-1 | TRBV20-1 | CSARDPLLAGKLNEQFF | TGCAGTGCTAGAGACCCATTACTAGCGGGAAAACTCAATGAGCAGTTCTTC
many | - | TRBJ2-7 | TRBV20-1 | CSARDVQSFVYEQYF | TGCAGTGCTAGAGATGTCCAGTCCTTTGTGTACGAGCAGTACTTC
many | - | TRBJ2-3 | TRBV12-3/TRBV12-4 | CASSSEFGGYTDTQYF | TGTGCCAGCAGTTCCGAATTTGGGGGCTACACAGATACGCAGTATTTT
- | - | TRBJ2-1 | TRBV6-5 | CASSFGVSYNEQFF | TGTGCCAGCAGTTTCGGGGTCTCCTACAATGAGCAGTTCTTC
few | TRBD2 | TRBJ2-1 | TRBV6-1 | CASSPNSGGGEQFF | TGTGCCAGCAGTCCGAATAGCGGGGGGGGTGAGCAGTTCTTC
- | - | TRBJ1-1 | TRBV19 | CASSAEPPEAFF | TGTGCCAGTAGTGCCGAGCCCCCAGAAGCTTTCTTT
- | - | TRBJ2-3 | TRBV7-2 | CASSLKPLTTDTQYF | TGTGCCAGCAGCTTGAAACCGCTAACCACAGATACGCAGTATTTT
- | - | TRBJ2-1 | TRBV3-1 | CASSHGSNNEQFF | TGTGCCAGCAGCCACGGTAGTAACAATGAGCAGTTCTTC
few | TRBD1 | TRBJ1-1 | TRBV5-1 | CASSLEAGGPYEAFF | TGCGCCAGCAGCTTGGAGGCAGGGGGCCCTTATGAAGCTTTCTTT
many | - | TRBJ2-7 | TRBV6-2/TRBV6-3 | CASSNEVSYEQYF | TGTGCCAGCAGTAACGAGGTATCCTACGAGCAGTACTTC
many | TRBD2 | TRBJ2-7 | TRBV12-3/TRBV12-4 | CASSLAGGVHEQYF | TGTGCCAGCAGTCTAGCGGGGGGGGTGCACGAGCAGTACTTC
- | TRBD1 | TRBJ2-1 | TRBV6-1 | CASSDMDRLNNEQFF | TGTGCCAGCAGTGATATGGACAGGCTAAACAATGAGCAGTTCTTC
few | - | TRBJ1-1 | TRBV12-3/TRBV12-4 | CASSLDRWATEAFF | TGTGCCAGCAGCCTAGATAGGTGGGCCACTGAAGCTTTCTTT
many | - | TRBJ1-2 | TRBV5-8 | CASSSDGHNYGYTF | TGTGCCAGCAGCTCCGACGGTCATAACTATGGCTACACCTTC
- | - | TRBJ2-7 | TRBV27 | CASSTTGTSYEQYF | TGTGCCAGCAGTACGACAGGTACCTCCTACGAGCAGTACTTC
few | - | TRBJ1-4 | TRBV20-1 | CSAKIPDADEKLFF | TGCAGTGCTAAGATTCCGGATGCGGATGAAAAACTGTTTTTT
- | - | TRBJ1-5 | TRBV9 | CASSDGGNNQPQHF | TGTGCCAGCAGCGACGGCGGGAACAATCAGCCCCAGCATTTT
few | - | TRBJ2-3 | TRBV4-3 | CASSRLANTDTQYF | TGCGCCAGCAGCCGGTTAGCGAACACAGATACGCAGTATTTT
few | TRBD2 | TRBJ2-7 | TRBV9 | CASSVAAGVVYEQYF | TGTGCCAGCAGCGTAGCCGCGGGAGTGGTCTACGAGCAGTACTTC
- | - | TRBJ2-2 | TRBV7-8 | CASSLVGPGELFF | TGTGCCAGCAGCTTAGTAGGCCCCGGGGAGCTGTTTTTT
few | - | TRBJ1-1 | TRBV5-6 | CASSWGWGRNEAFF | TGTGCCAGCAGCTGGGGGTGGGGGAGGAATGAAGCTTTCTTT
- | - | TRBJ1-3 | TRBV27 | CASSLAGGNTIYF | TGTGCCAGCAGTTTAGCTGGTGGAAACACCATATATTTT
- | - | TRBJ1-5 | TRBV6-5 | CASSYVTGSNQPQHF | TGTGCCAGCAGTTACGTGACAGGCAGCAATCAGCCCCAGCATTTT
many | - | TRBJ2-2 | TRBV6-1 | CASSPLSGITGELFF | TGTGCCAGCAGTCCGTTATCGGGGATCACCGGGGAGCTGTTTTTT
- | - | TRBJ2-2 | TRBV9 | CASSVPATGELFF | TGTGCCAGCAGCGTCCCGGCCACCGGGGAGCTGTTTTTT
- | - | TRBJ1-1 | TRBV7-9 | CASSLFNHIDEAFF | TGTGCCAGCAGCTTATTTAATCATATCGACGAAGCTTTCTTT
many | - | TRBJ2-7 | TRBV28 | CASSLFSYEQYF | TGTGCCAGCAGTTTATTCTCCTACGAGCAGTACTTC
- | - | TRBJ2-1 | TRBV6-2/TRBV6-3 | CASNRALADEQFF | TGTGCCAGCAACCGGGCTCTAGCTGATGAGCAGTTCTTC
few | - | TRBJ2-1 | TRBV5-1 | CASSSPTGAGNEQFF | TGCGCCAGCAGCTCCCCCACGGGGGCGGGAAATGAGCAGTTCTTC
- | TRBD1 | TRBJ2-7 | TRBV20-1 | CSAGQGHSYEQYF | TGCAGTGCTGGACAGGGGCACTCCTACGAGCAGTACTTC
- | - | TRBJ2-7 | TRBV4-1 | CASSQINTEQYF | TGCGCCAGCAGCCAGATCAATACGGAGCAGTACTTC
many | - | TRBJ2-3 | TRBV7-9 | CASSTRTAGSTDTQYF | TGTGCCAGCAGCACCAGGACCGCCGGAAGCACAGATACGCAGTATTTT
few | - | TRBJ1-1 | TRBV6-5 | CASSYTGGLLTEAFF | TGTGCCAGCAGTTACACGGGGGGCTTGTTGACTGAAGCTTTCTTT
few | TRBD1 | TRBJ2-1 | TRBV5-1 | CASSPRTGGPYNEQFF | TGCGCCAGCAGCCCCCGGACAGGGGGCCCCTACAATGAGCAGTTCTTC
many | TRBD2 | TRBJ2-1 | TRBV5-1 | CASSSLAGAFNEQFF | TGCGCCAGCAGCTCCCTAGCGGGGGCCTTCAATGAGCAGTTCTTC
few | - | TRBJ1-6 | TRBV6-2/TRBV6-3 | CASSYSRTAYNSPLHF | TGTGCCAGCAGTTACTCAAGGACAGCCTATAATTCACCCCTCCACTTT
many | - | TRBJ2-1 | TRBV28 | CASSFSSGGGSNEQFF | TGTGCCAGCAGTTTCTCAAGCGGAGGCGGTTCCAATGAGCAGTTCTTC
few | - | TRBJ1-2 | TRBV3-1 | CASSARGSPNYGYTF | TGTGCCAGCAGCGCCAGGGGATCCCCCAACTATGGCTACACCTTC
few | TRBD2 | TRBJ2-1 | TRBV11-2 | CASSLGPGLAGGRGYNEQFF | TGTGCCAGCAGCTTAGGCCCGGGACTAGCGGGGGGGCGAGGATACAATGAGCAGTTCTTC
few | TRBD1 | TRBJ2-2 | TRBV4-3 | CASSQEWTGVNTGELFF | TGCGCCAGCAGCCAAGAATGGACAGGGGTAAACACCGGGGAGCTGTTTTTT
many | - | TRBJ1-2 | TRBV6-4 | CASTPTATNYGYTF | TGTGCCAGCACACCGACGGCCACTAACTATGGCTACACCTTC
- | - | TRBJ2-7 | TRBV28 | CNTRPTGNTYEQYF | TGCAACACCAGGCCCACGGGAAACACCTACGAGCAGTACTTC
- | - | TRBJ2-1 | TRBV2 | CASKGQSSYNEQFF | TGTGCCAGCAAAGGTCAAAGCTCCTACAATGAGCAGTTCTTC
few | TRBD2 | TRBJ2-1 | TRBV7-2 | CASSLLAGNYNEQFF | TGTGCCAGCAGCTTACTAGCGGGGAACTACAATGAGCAGTTCTTC
many | - | TRBJ2-1 | TRBV6-5 | CASSYRAGVYNEQFF | TGTGCCAGCAGTTATCGGGCAGGGGTCTACAATGAGCAGTTCTTC
- | - | TRBJ2-3 | TRBV9 | CASSISGADLADTQYF | TGTGCCAGCAGCATCTCGGGGGCGGACTTGGCAGATACGCAGTATTTT